These T cell receptor beta chains were read from a single sample in a study of blood T cell repertoires in COVID-19. The table came from immunoSEQ multiplex PCR; TCRdb's copy has only in-frame clones and leaves some out. Among 60,000 to 70,000 clones listed, around 86% were seen once. Source material: peripheral blood. The receptor source for this set is a man aged 40-49 years with COVID-19, enrolled during active disease. Both conserved end residues are part of each CDR3. The D gene is left open where the match is weak. Size is stated for part of the rows, as once, few or many counts, or as a class when the clone is expanded.

TRBD1	NA	TRBV6-5	TRBJ2-3	CASSPRDRGPDTQYF	TGTGCCAGCAGTCCTCGGGACAGGGGCCCAGATACGCAGTATTTT
NA	NA	TRBV6-5	TRBJ2-7	CASSSGVYEQYF	TGTGCCAGCAGTTCAGGGGTGTACGAGCAGTACTTC
TRBD1	NA	TRBV4-1	TRBJ2-7	CASSQGQGRTYEQYF	TGCGCCAGCAGCCAAGGACAGGGGCGCACCTACGAGCAGTACTTC
TRBD1	once	TRBV30	TRBJ1-4	CAWSVGQGLKLFF	TGTGCCTGGAGTGTAGGACAGGGGCTAAAACTGTTTTTT
NA	NA	TRBV30	TRBJ2-5	CAWSRGTQYF	TGTGCCTGGAGTAGGGGGACCCAGTACTTC
TRBD1	few	TRBV6-4	TRBJ1-6	CASSRGTVNSPLHF	TGTGCCAGCAGTCGAGGGACAGTTAATTCACCCCTCCACTTT
NA	NA	TRBV4-1	TRBJ2-7	CASSHVDLIAFVGEQYF	TGCGCCAGCAGCCACGTTGACTTAATAGCATTTGTAGGCGAGCAGTACTTC
TRBD2	NA	TRBV3-1/TRBV3-2	TRBJ2-3	CASSQDLGLAGVTDTQYF	TGTGCCAGCAGCCAAGATCTTGGACTAGCGGGGGTCACAGATACGCAGTATTTT
NA	NA	TRBV11-2	TRBJ1-5	CASSLEGDQPQHF	TGTGCCAGCAGCTTAGAGGGCGATCAGCCCCAGCATTTT
TRBD2	NA	TRBV5-1	TRBJ2-3	CASSLASGGTDTQYF	TGCGCCAGCAGCTTGGCTAGCGGGGGAACAGATACGCAGTATTTT
TRBD2	NA	TRBV5-1	TRBJ2-7	CASSSGTSSSEQYF	TGCGCCAGCAGCTCGGGGACTAGCTCGTCGGAGCAGTACTTC
NA	NA	TRBV4-2	TRBJ2-2	CASSQTVGTGELFF	TGTGCCAGCAGCCAAACAGTAGGCACCGGGGAGCTGTTTTTT
TRBD1	NA	TRBV2	TRBJ2-7	CASSVGTAEQYF	TGTGCCAGCAGTGTGGGGACAGCAGAGCAGTACTTC
TRBD2	NA	TRBV24-1	TRBJ2-5	CATSDPGLAGETQYF	TGTGCCACCAGTGACCCCGGACTAGCCGGAGAGACCCAGTACTTC
TRBD2	NA	TRBV7-7	TRBJ2-2	CASSLRTSGANTGELFF	TGTGCCAGCAGCCTCCGGACTAGCGGGGCGAACACCGGGGAGCTGTTTTTT
NA	once	TRBV21-1	TRBJ1-1	CASSRGTGTGGTSEAFF	TGTGCCAGCAGCAGGGGTACCGGGACAGGGGGCACCTCTGAAGCTTTCTTT
NA	NA	TRBV5-1	TRBJ2-1	CASSLVQGTNEQFF	TGCGCCAGCAGCTTGGTTCAGGGTACCAATGAGCAGTTCTTC
TRBD1	NA	TRBV6-1	TRBJ2-7	CASSESRQGWGEQYF	TGTGCCAGCAGTGAAAGTAGACAGGGGTGGGGCGAGCAGTACTTC
NA	NA	TRBV7-8	TRBJ2-2	CASSLASGGELFF	TGTGCCAGCAGCTTAGCGAGCGGCGGGGAGCTGTTTTTT
NA	NA	TRBV2	TRBJ1-1	CASTGVGNTEAFF	TGTGCCAGCACAGGGGTAGGGAACACTGAAGCTTTCTTT
TRBD1	once	TRBV19	TRBJ2-7	CATTNVRDRVPYEQYF	TGTGCCACCACGAACGTCCGGGACAGGGTTCCCTACGAGCAGTACTTC
NA	NA	TRBV7-2	TRBJ2-1	CASSLSPLLYNEQFF	TGTGCCAGCAGCCTCAGTCCCTTGCTCTACAATGAGCAGTTCTTC
TRBD2	NA	TRBV15	TRBJ2-5	CATSRDQRGAQETQYF	TGTGCCACCAGCAGAGATCAGCGGGGGGCCCAAGAGACCCAGTACTTC
NA	NA	TRBV3-1/TRBV3-2	TRBJ2-7	CASSQIGGEDEQYF	TGTGCCAGCAGCCAAATCGGCGGGGAGGACGAGCAGTACTTC
NA	NA	TRBV11-2	TRBJ2-5	CASSVGKAHRGETQYF	TGTGCCAGCAGCGTCGGGAAGGCTCACCGGGGGGAGACCCAGTACTTC
NA	NA	TRBV18	TRBJ2-3	CASSPLDKTDTQYF	TGTGCCAGCTCACCTCTAGATAAGACAGATACGCAGTATTTT
NA	NA	TRBV6-5	TRBJ2-1	CASSYGQRVGEQFF	TGTGCCAGCAGTTACGGACAGAGGGTGGGTGAGCAGTTCTTC
NA	NA	TRBV28	TRBJ2-2	CASRIGGGNTGELFF	TGTGCCAGCAGGATAGGGGGGGGCAACACCGGGGAGCTGTTTTTT
NA	NA	TRBV5-1	TRBJ2-5	CASRWTTQETQYF	TGCGCCAGCAGATGGACTACGCAAGAGACCCAGTACTTC
TRBD1	NA	TRBV11-2	TRBJ2-7	CASSSGQPYEQYF	TGTGCCAGCAGCTCGGGACAGCCCTACGAGCAGTACTTC
NA	few	TRBV5-1	TRBJ1-5	CASSLGYNQPQHF	TGCGCCAGCAGCTTGGGTTACAATCAGCCCCAGCATTTT
NA	NA	TRBV6-4	TRBJ1-1	CASRGEVGTEAFF	TGTGCCAGCAGGGGAGAGGTAGGCACTGAAGCTTTCTTT
TRBD1	NA	TRBV9	TRBJ2-5	CASSVGGQGSRETQYF	TGTGCCAGCAGCGTCGGGGGACAGGGTTCACGGGAGACCCAGTACTTC
TRBD2	NA	TRBV30	TRBJ2-5	CACGPGLAGQETQYF	TGTGCCTGCGGGCCGGGACTAGCGGGTCAAGAGACCCAGTACTTC
TRBD1	NA	TRBV7-9	TRBJ1-4	CASNPGQGYEKLFF	TGTGCCAGCAACCCGGGACAGGGGTACGAAAAACTGTTTTTT
TRBD1	few	TRBV5-1	TRBJ1-1	CASRTQGQGTEAFF	TGCGCCAGCAGGACGCAGGGACAGGGCACTGAAGCTTTCTTT
TRBD2	NA	TRBV27	TRBJ2-3	CASSQWGGADTDTQYF	TGTGCCAGCAGTCAATGGGGGGGAGCGGACACAGATACGCAGTATTTT
NA	NA	TRBV6-5	TRBJ1-2	CASIAHGGDNYGYTF	TGTGCCAGCATCGCCCATGGTGGAGATAACTATGGCTACACCTTC
NA	NA	TRBV6-5	TRBJ2-7	CASSYTDRGYEQYF	TGTGCCAGCAGTTACACCGACCGGGGTTACGAGCAGTACTTC
NA	NA	TRBV14	TRBJ1-5	CASRRGTGEQPQHF	TGTGCCAGCCGGCGGGGGACCGGGGAACAGCCCCAGCATTTT
TRBD1	NA	TRBV2	TRBJ2-7	CAGTRDREEQYF	TGTGCCGGAACCCGGGACAGGGAGGAGCAGTACTTC
NA	NA	TRBV5-1	TRBJ2-1	CASRGSVEQFF	TGCGCCAGCAGGGGCTCGGTTGAGCAGTTCTTC
NA	NA	TRBV18	TRBJ1-1	CASSPGAGVTEAFF	TGTGCCAGCTCACCCGGGGCAGGGGTGACTGAAGCTTTCTTT
NA	NA	TRBV10-2	TRBJ2-1	CASILNNEQFF	TGCGCCAGCATCTTAAACAATGAGCAGTTCTTC
NA	NA	TRBV5-1	TRBJ1-2	CASSETGFYGYTF	TGCGCCAGCAGCGAAACAGGGTTCTATGGCTACACCTTC
NA	NA	TRBV19	TRBJ2-1	CASREGRGGNEQFF	TGTGCCAGTAGAGAGGGTAGGGGAGGTAATGAGCAGTTCTTC
NA	NA	TRBV5-1	TRBJ2-7	CASSLKPGSYEQYF	TGCGCCAGCAGCTTGAAGCCGGGCTCCTACGAGCAGTACTTC
TRBD1	NA	TRBV5-4	TRBJ1-1	CASSIGQGMTEAFF	TGTGCCAGCAGCATCGGACAGGGGATGACTGAAGCTTTCTTT
NA	NA	TRBV2	TRBJ2-3	CASSPLLVDTQYF	TGTGCCAGCAGTCCCTTACTAGTTGATACGCAGTATTTT
TRBD2	NA	TRBV3-1/TRBV3-2	TRBJ2-1	CASRTSVAGVNEQFF	TGTGCCAGCAGGACCTCCGTAGCGGGGGTCAATGAGCAGTTCTTC
NA	NA	TRBV9	TRBJ2-3	CASNPAGLSTSDTQYF	TGTGCCAGCAACCCCGCGGGACTCAGCACGTCGGATACGCAGTATTTT
TRBD1	once	TRBV4-1	TRBJ1-2	CASSQVGQGHYGYTF	TGCGCCAGCAGCCAAGTCGGACAGGGGCACTATGGCTACACCTTC
TRBD2	NA	TRBV9	TRBJ2-1	CASSGNSGGPYNEQFF	TGTGCCAGCAGCGGAAATAGCGGGGGCCCATACAATGAGCAGTTCTTC
TRBD1	NA	TRBV6-1	TRBJ1-2	CASSEVQGVAGYTF	TGTGCCAGCAGTGAAGTCCAGGGGGTTGCTGGCTACACCTTC
TRBD2	NA	TRBV10-3	TRBJ2-5	CAIGGSGTSGGPTTETQYF	TGTGCCATCGGGGGTTCTGGGACTAGCGGGGGGCCGACTACAGAGACCCAGTACTTC
NA	few	TRBV6-1	TRBJ2-7	CASSEAIGAAETYLYF	TGTGCCAGCAGTGAAGCCATTGGGGCAGCCGAAACCTATTTGTACTTC
NA	few	TRBV3-1/TRBV3-2	TRBJ1-6	CASSPGSKRLHF	TGTGCCAGCAGCCCCGGGTCTAAACGGCTCCACTTT
TRBD1	NA	TRBV24-1	TRBJ1-2	CATSDRQGNGYTF	TGTGCCACCAGTGACCGACAGGGTAATGGCTACACCTTC
TRBD2	NA	TRBV9	TRBJ2-5	CASSDLRLAGLRETQYF	TGTGCCAGCAGTGACCTACGACTAGCGGGACTACGGGAGACCCAGTACTTC